This T cell receptor beta chain was documented in a study of shared clonotypes between healthy human individuals. At the level of the study: The donor pool was made up of a couple of women and three men aged 18 to 49. Every donor yielded three CD4 naive, three CD4 memory, two CD8 naive and one CD8 memory plate.

DNA at around 200 ng, some 31,000 T cell genomes, went into sorted-subset replicate PCRs. Using immunoSEQ multiplex PCR, the repertoire was profiled, and TCRdb retains in-frame clones only, with some absent. Of hundreds of thousands of clones detected, about 96% appear once; the ten largest clones hold roughly 0.1%. This clone was counted once. Cells designated naive CD8 were CD45RO-negative and were positively selected for CCR7, with terminally differentiated effector memory CD45RA+ cells excluded. Caucasian adults living in Nashville, Tennessee, provided all samples. The specimen sequenced was naive CD8+ T cells sorted from blood. The sequence was collected from a woman aged 30 to 39 in good health.

In DNA, the CDR3 is TGTGCCAGCAGCTTAGGCCTAGCGGGAGTGTTCGGCAACGAGCAGTACTTC. It is translated as CASSLGLAGVFGNEQYF. This chain links TRBV13 with TRBJ2-7; 10 bases fit TRBD2. This CDR3 has 17 residues. Germline assignment: CDR1 PRHDT and CDR2 FYEKMQ (reference sequence). The V and J ends lost 0 bases and 5 bases, in that order; junction bases with no gene match: 10.